One T cell receptor (beta chain) is described in this entry. As yet, its antigen is unknown. These data originate in a study of post-analysis software for immune sequencing data. In the study overall: Relapsing-remitting, secondary progressive and progressive-relapsing multiple sclerosis were all included among the disease courses. General observations from the study: There was significantly lower normalized Chao1 diversity in multiple sclerosis patients than in controls. Strong co-clustering by F measure was evident for samples that had been prepared in the same batch.

cDNA libraries of TCR beta carried unique molecular identifiers. TCRdb fed the PCR reads into MiXCR, producing one record per CDR3 protein. The sample contains some 800,000 distinct CDR3 sequences, roughly 50% of which appear only once. The receptor comes from a girl aged 10 to 17 with multiple sclerosis. The sequenced sample consisted of blood.

The CDR3 reads CASSSYGAQETQYF. CDR3 coding DNA: TGTGCCAGCAGTTCCTATGGGGCACAAGAGACCCAGTACTTC. J is TRBJ2-5 and V is TRBV27; possibly TRBD1 for D (5 bases). CDR3 length: 14 amino acids. V dropped 4 bases and J dropped 2 bases, with 11 bases sitting between them. Germline V CDR1 and CDR2: MNHEY, SMNVEV (reference sequence).